This TCR beta chain is drawn from a study of T cells after yellow fever vaccination. As for the study in general: Fractions of limited cellularity were prepared by means of SMART-Seq v4 Ultra Low Input. The study, taken as a whole, reports: In FACS-sorted repertoires, abundant clonotypes from the bulk population could appear as contaminants. Post-booster reappearance was seen for most primary-vaccination clones (about 96% CD4, 75% to 90% CD8).

The V and J ends lost 5 bases and 2 bases respectively, with 12 bases between them. This CDR3 has 14 residues. To note about this clonotype: Its antigen is undetermined.

The authors made TCR cDNA by 5'RACE template switching, adding a universal primer site and UMIs. TCRdb independently ran MiXCR on the 5' RACE reads; one entry per CDR3 protein. The sample holds about 330,000 distinct CDR3 sequences, less than 9.5% seen once. This receptor was obtained from a man aged 18 to 29 who received the YFV17D yellow fever vaccine. Sequences were derived from PBMCs, sampled about 41 days after the first yellow fever vaccination. The chain joins TRBV12-3 or TRBV12-4 to TRBJ2-5; either TRBD1 or TRBD2 may fit D (5 bases each). The CDR3 sequence: CASSPGATQETQYF. Here the CDR3 DNA reads TGTGCCAGCAGTCCCGGGGCTACGCAAGAGACCCAGTACTTC.